This TCR beta chain was retrieved from a study of cytomegalovirus exposure and HLA in healthy donors. The PCR contained 60 Vbeta and 13 Jbeta primers. TCRdb keeps only in-frame clones here, not all; method: immunoSEQ multiplex PCR. In total, the table holds approximately 92,000 clones. The V gene's germline CDR1 is SGHRS and CDR2 YFSETQ. V lost 4 bases to trimming and J lost 0 bases, with 16 bases between them. This CDR3 has 16 residues. What was sequenced was PBMCs. This chain connects TRBV5-1 to TRBJ1-1; D is uncertain. The sequence came from a woman aged 25 to 39 in good health and CMV-seronegative. CDR3 loop: CASSVQTWGVNTEAFF. In DNA, the CDR3 is TGCGCCAGCAGCGTCCAGACCTGGGGAGTGAACACTGAAGCTTTCTTT.